This TCR beta chain was obtained from a study of cytomegalovirus exposure and HLA in healthy donors. Study information: A previous analysis identified approximately 110 million unique TCR beta sequences derived from some 170 million T cells.

This CDR3 contains 14 residues. The germline V gene has CDR1 LNHDA and CDR2 SQIVND (reference sequence). The germline V and J ends were trimmed by 7 bases and 0 bases, with 9 bases remaining between them. Amplification used 60 Vbeta primers and 13 Jbeta primers. Some clones are missing from TCRdb's copy, which holds only in-frame ones; the method was immunoSEQ multiplex PCR. Among approximately 88,000 clones listed, around 77% were seen once. A note on this clone: Its antigen is not known.

Among the donors, all were healthy bone marrow donors. Findings and limits, study-wide: Common viral pathogens (according to a later analysis) appeared linked to several of the most significant clusters. One variant, a missense change in DCLRE1C, was linked in a later analysis to TCR beta V- and J-gene trimming.

The sequence was obtained from a man younger than 45 in good health and CMV-seronegative. Sequences were obtained from PBMCs. This sequence joins TRBV19 and TRBJ2-2; D not certain. The CDR3: CASTTHPNTGELFF. The CDR3 nucleotides read TGTGCCAGTACCACACATCCGAACACCGGGGAGCTGTTTTTT.